The rows below give T cell receptor beta chains drawn from one sample of a study of blood T cell repertoires in COVID-19. Here immunoSEQ multiplex PCR was the method, and the copy in TCRdb shows in-frame clones only, minus some. Among 200,000 to 250,000 clones listed, about four fifths were seen once. The specimen was PBMCs or T cells enriched from blood (not recorded which). Receptor source: a woman between 40 and 55 years old who had been exposed to COVID-19. Both conserved end residues are part of each CDR3. A D gene is named only where the DNA matches it firmly. Rows give clone size only sometimes, using once, few, many, or a class for an expanded clone.

D,J,size,V,DNA,CDR3
-,TRBJ1-1,few,TRBV3-1/TRBV3-2,TGTGCCAGCAGCCACGACAGCCTGAACACTGAAGCTTTCTTT,CASSHDSLNTEAFF
-,TRBJ2-3,-,TRBV7-3,TGTGCCAGCAGCTTAACGTCGGGGGGCGAAGGCACAGATACGCAGTATTTT,CASSLTSGGEGTDTQYF
TRBD1,TRBJ2-7,-,TRBV5-1,TGCGCCAGCAGCTTGACAGGGGAATTCTACGAGCAGTACTTC,CASSLTGEFYEQYF
-,TRBJ1-4,-,TRBV6-5,TGTGCCAGCAGCCTACAGCTGCCTAATGAAAAACTGTTTTTT,CASSLQLPNEKLFF
-,TRBJ2-1,-,TRBV3-1/TRBV3-2,TGTGCCAGCAGCCAAGTCCCCTTATACAATGAGCAGTTCTTC,CASSQVPLYNEQFF
-,TRBJ2-6,-,TRBV5-1,TGCGCCAGCAACTGGGCCCCCCTCTCTGGGGCCAACGTCCTGACTTTC,CASNWAPLSGANVLTF
-,TRBJ2-6,-,TRBV9,TGTGCCAGCAGCGCGGACAACTCTGGGGCCAACGTCCTGACTTTC,CASSADNSGANVLTF
TRBD1,TRBJ1-1,few,TRBV6-6,TGTGCCAGCAGCACGGGACAGGGAGGGACTGAAGCTTTCTTT,CASSTGQGGTEAFF
-,TRBJ1-4,-,TRBV14,TGTGCCAGCAGCCAAGATCGACAGGAGGAAAAACTGTTTTTT,CASSQDRQEEKLFF
-,TRBJ1-6,-,TRBV28,TGTGCCAGCAGTTTGACGGGGGTTGATTCACCCCTCCACTTT,CASSLTGVDSPLHF
-,TRBJ2-1,-,TRBV28,TGTGCCAGCAGTTCCCCCGGAAGACTCGCATACAATGAGCAGTTCTTC,CASSSPGRLAYNEQFF
TRBD1,TRBJ1-1,once,TRBV19,TGTGCCAGTAGTATTTGGACAGGGAACACTGAAGCTTTCTTT,CASSIWTGNTEAFF
TRBD1,TRBJ1-5,once,TRBV19,TGTGCCAGTAGGAACACAGGGGACAATCAGCCCCAGCATTTT,CASRNTGDNQPQHF
TRBD2,TRBJ2-7,-,TRBV4-3,TGCGCCAGCAGCCAAGATGGGGGGGACCTATTC,CASSQDGGDLF